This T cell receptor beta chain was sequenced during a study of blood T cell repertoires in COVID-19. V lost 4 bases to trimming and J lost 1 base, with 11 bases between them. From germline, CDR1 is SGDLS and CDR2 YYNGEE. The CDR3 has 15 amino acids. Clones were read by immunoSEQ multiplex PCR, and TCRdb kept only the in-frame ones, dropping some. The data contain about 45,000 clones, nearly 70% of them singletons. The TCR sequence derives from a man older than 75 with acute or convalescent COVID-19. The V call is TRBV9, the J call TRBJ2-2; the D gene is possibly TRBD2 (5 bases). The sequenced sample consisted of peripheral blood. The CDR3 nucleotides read TGTGCCAGCAGCCTCGGAGGCGGGAACACCGGGGAGCTGTTTTTT. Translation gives CASSLGGGNTGELFF.